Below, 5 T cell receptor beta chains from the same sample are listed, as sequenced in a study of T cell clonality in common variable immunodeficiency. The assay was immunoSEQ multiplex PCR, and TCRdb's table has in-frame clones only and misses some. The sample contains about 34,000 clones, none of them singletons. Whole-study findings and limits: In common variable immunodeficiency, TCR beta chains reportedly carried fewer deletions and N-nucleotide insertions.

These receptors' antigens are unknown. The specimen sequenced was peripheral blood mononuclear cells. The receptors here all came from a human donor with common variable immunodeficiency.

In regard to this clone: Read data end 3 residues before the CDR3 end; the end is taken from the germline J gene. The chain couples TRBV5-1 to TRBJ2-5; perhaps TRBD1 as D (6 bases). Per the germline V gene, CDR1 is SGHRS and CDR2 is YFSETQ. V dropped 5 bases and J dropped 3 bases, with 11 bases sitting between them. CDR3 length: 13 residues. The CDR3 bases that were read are TGCGCCAGCAGTTCAGGGGCGAAAGAGACC. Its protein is CASSSGAKET. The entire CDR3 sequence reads CASSSGAKETQYF.

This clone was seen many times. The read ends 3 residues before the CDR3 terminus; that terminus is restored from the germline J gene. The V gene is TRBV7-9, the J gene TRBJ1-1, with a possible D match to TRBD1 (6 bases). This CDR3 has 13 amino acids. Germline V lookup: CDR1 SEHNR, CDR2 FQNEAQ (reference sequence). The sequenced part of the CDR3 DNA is TGTGCCAGCAGCAGTACAGGGAACGAAGAA. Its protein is CASSSTGNEE. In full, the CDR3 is CASSSTGNEEAFF.

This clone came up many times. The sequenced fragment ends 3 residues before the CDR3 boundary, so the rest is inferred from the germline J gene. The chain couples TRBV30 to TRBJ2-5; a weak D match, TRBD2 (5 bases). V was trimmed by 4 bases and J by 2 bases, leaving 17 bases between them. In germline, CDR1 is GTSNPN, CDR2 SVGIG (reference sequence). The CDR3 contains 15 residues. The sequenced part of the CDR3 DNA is TGTGCCTGGAAACGGGGATACCCACCTCAAGAGACC. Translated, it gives CAWKRGYPPQET. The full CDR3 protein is CAWKRGYPPQETQYF.

Here the CDR3 reads CASSRAGTGDTEAFF. The DNA read from the CDR3 is TGTGCCAGCAGCCGAGCCGGGACAGGGGACACTGAA. The chain has TRBV7-2 and TRBJ1-1, with 10 bases lining up with TRBD1. Read sequence stops 3 residues before the CDR3 end, and the germline J gene provides the missing end. The junction had 6 bases not matched to a gene; V was cut back by 5 bases and J by 3 bases. The germline gives CDR1 SGHTA, CDR2 FQGNSA. This CDR3 region has 15 residues.

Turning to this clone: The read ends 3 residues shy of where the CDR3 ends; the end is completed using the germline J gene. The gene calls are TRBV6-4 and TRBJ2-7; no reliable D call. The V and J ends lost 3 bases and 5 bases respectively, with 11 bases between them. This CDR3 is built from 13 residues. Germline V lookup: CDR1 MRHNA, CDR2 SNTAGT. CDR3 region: CASSEILGDEQYF. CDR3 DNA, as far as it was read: TGTGCCAGCAGTGAAATTCTGGGCGACGAG.